These 26 T cell receptor beta chains were sequenced from one sample in a study of identical twins. TCRdb reprocessed the 5' RACE reads with MiXCR, giving one entry per CDR3 protein. The repertoire holds some 730,000 distinct CDR3 sequences, with 15% to 20% as singletons. The sample was also linked to a second study, of T cells expressing NK-cell markers.

The source material was PBMCs. The origin of the receptors is a woman younger than 35 in good health.

This clonotype has at least ten counts. V and J are TRBV4-2 and TRBJ2-1; the D is unclear. The CDR3 has 15 amino acids. Trimming shortened V by 0 bases and J by 3 bases, and 9 bases separated the two germline ends. CDR1 is LGHNA and CDR2 is YNFKEQ in the germline V gene. In DNA, the CDR3 is TGTGCCAGCAGCCAAGATTTGGGCGACTACAATGAGCAGTTCTTC. Translation gives CASSQDLGDYNEQFF.

A few counts support this clonotype. The V call is TRBV6-1, the J call TRBJ1-1; 8 bases match TRBD1. V trimming: 6 bases; J trimming: 4 bases; junction bases outside the gene matches: 4. This CDR3 has 13 residues. The germline CDR1 and CDR2 sequences are MNHNS and SASEGT. The chain's CDR3 is CASRVDRVTEAFF. Written as DNA, the CDR3 is TGTGCCAGCAGGGTGGACAGGGTCACTGAAGCTTTCTTT.

The J gene is TRBJ2-3, the V gene TRBV27; D is possibly TRBD1 or TRBD2 (5 bases each). The CDR3 has 15 residues. Per germline, CDR1 MNHEY and CDR2 SMNVEV (reference sequence). V lost 1 base to trimming and J lost 4 bases, with 12 bases between them. This chain's CDR3 is CASSLWGREPDTQYF. Here the CDR3 DNA reads TGTGCCAGCAGTTTATGGGGACGAGAACCAGATACGCAGTATTTT.

The chain is built from TRBV5-1 and TRBJ2-2, with D possibly TRBD2 on 5 matching bases. Looked up from germline, CDR1 is SGHRS and CDR2 is YFSETQ. The CDR3 covers 16 residues. Deletions cut 1 base from V and 4 bases from J, with 14 bases between. The CDR3 nucleotides are TGCGCCAGCAGCTTGAGAGAGGCCGCGGGCACCGGGGAGCTGTTTTTT. This sequence encodes CASSLREAAGTGELFF.

V usage is TRBV24-1 and J usage is TRBJ2-3; TRBD2 matches at 8 bases. Germline V gene sequence: CDR1 KGHDR, CDR2 SFDVKD. This CDR3 has 15 residues. V gave up 4 bases and J gave up 1 base; unmatched junction bases: 3. CDR3 coding DNA: TGTGCCACCAGTGACCAAGCGGGGGGCACAGATACGCAGTATTTT. Translating it yields CATSDQAGGTDTQYF.

This clonotype came up once. The chain combines TRBV20-1 with TRBJ1-5, with D hard to call. Germline CDR1 and CDR2: DFQATT and SNEGSKA (reference sequence). V lost 3 bases and J 3 bases, leaving 9 bases between the germline ends. The CDR3 is made up of 13 amino acids. CDR3 residues: CSASFWTNQPQHF. The CDR3 coding sequence is TGCAGTGCTAGCTTCTGGACCAATCAGCCCCAGCATTTT.

V and J are TRBV10-3 and TRBJ2-5, with D possibly TRBD1 on 5 matching bases. Looked up from germline, CDR1 is ENHRY and CDR2 is SYGVKD. V was shortened by 6 bases and J by 7 bases, with 12 bases between the two germline ends. This CDR3 contains 12 residues. The CDR3 nucleotides are TGTGCCATCAGGTCTGATCAGGGGACCCAGTACTTC. Translating gives CAIRSDQGTQYF.

The V gene is TRBV20-1, the J gene TRBJ2-3; possible D gene TRBD2, 5 bases. CDR3 length: 15 amino acids. Per the germline V gene, CDR1 is DFQATT and CDR2 is SNEGSKA (reference sequence). Trimming removed 5 bases from V and 4 bases from J, with 19 bases in between. CDR3 residues: CSAAGLLMRADTQYF. CDR3 DNA sequence: TGCAGTGCTGCCGGGCTCCTGATGAGGGCAGATACGCAGTATTTT.

This clonotype showed up just a few times. This chain connects TRBV5-1 to TRBJ2-7, with D unresolved. CDR1 is SGHRS and CDR2 is YFSETQ in the germline V gene. The CDR3 loop spans 12 amino acids. Trimming stripped 7 bases from V and 6 bases from J, with 14 bases between. CDR3 loop: CASVGSWGEQYF. Here the CDR3 DNA reads TGCGCCAGCGTGGGGTCCTGGGGCGAGCAGTACTTC.

This clonotype was detected only a few times. The rearrangement uses TRBV4-3 and TRBJ1-1, with D uncertain. Germline lookup yields CDR1 LGHNA and CDR2 YSLEER. This CDR3 contains 13 residues. Trimming removed 0 bases from V and 5 bases from J, with 7 bases in between. The CDR3 loop is CASSQERKTEAFF. As DNA, the CDR3 is TGCGCCAGCAGCCAAGAGAGGAAGACTGAAGCTTTCTTT.

This clonotype was detected once. The chain employs TRBV7-2 and TRBJ2-7; D perhaps matches TRBD2 (6 bases). With 5 bases removed from V and 1 base from J, the gap between germline ends came to 12 bases. Per germline, CDR1 SGHTA and CDR2 FQGNSA. The length of the CDR3 is 14 residues. CDR3 region: CASSQRVGSYEQYF. The CDR3 coding sequence is TGTGCCAGCAGCCAGCGGGTTGGATCCTACGAGCAGTACTTC.

The chain links TRBV12-3 or TRBV12-4 to TRBJ2-7; no clear D. The CDR3 runs 14 residues. Trimming removed 7 bases at V and 7 bases at J, with 20 bases between. The chain's CDR3 is CASTSGAAGWEQYF. The DNA of the CDR3 is TGTGCCAGCACCTCAGGAGCCGCAGGTTGGGAGCAGTACTTC.

Ten or more counts support this clonotype. The J gene is TRBJ2-1, the V gene TRBV6-4; 10 positions agree with TRBD1. Germline trimming cut 9 bases from V and 8 bases from J; bases unmatched to any gene: 4. This CDR3 comprises 12 residues. CDR1 is MRHNA, CDR2 SNTAGT, per germline. The CDR3 is CASGQGEHEQFF. The CDR3 nucleotides are TGTGCCAGTGGACAGGGGGAGCATGAGCAGTTCTTC.

This clonotype was counted at least ten times. This chain joins TRBV5-5 and TRBJ2-3; 9 bases agree with TRBD2. The V segment lost 0 bases and the J segment 5 bases; nucleotides outside the gene matches: 1. This CDR3 is 14 amino acids long. Germline lookup yields CDR1 SGHKS and CDR2 YYEKEE (reference sequence). CDR3 region: CASSLELAGDTQYF. CDR3 sequence (DNA): TGTGCCAGCAGCTTGGAACTAGCGGGAGATACGCAGTATTTT.

This clonotype was counted at least ten times. This chain joins TRBV12-3 or TRBV12-4 and TRBJ2-2; a weak D match, TRBD2 (6 bases). Trimming took 5 bases from V and 2 from J, leaving 12 bases between them. The CDR3 covers 15 residues. The CDR3: CASSLGGVNTGELFF. Here the CDR3 DNA reads TGTGCCAGCAGTCTAGGCGGGGTTAACACCGGGGAGCTGTTTTTT.

This clonotype was counted only a few times. The chain is built from TRBV6-2 or TRBV6-3 and TRBJ1-2, with no clear D. This CDR3 region has 13 residues. Trimming removed 2 bases at V and 5 bases at J, with 9 bases between. CDR1 is MNHEY, CDR2 SVGEGT, per germline. This CDR3 reads CASSYDPGYGYTF. For the CDR3, the DNA is TGTGCCAGCAGTTACGATCCAGGATATGGCTACACCTTC.

This clonotype was counted between two and nine times. V usage is TRBV5-1 and J usage is TRBJ1-2; tentatively, D is TRBD1 (5 bases). The CDR3 runs 16 residues. V shed 0 bases and J shed 4 bases, with 16 bases lying between them. Germline V CDR1 and CDR2: SGHRS, YFSETQ. The CDR3 region is CASSLGRAQPIYGYTF. For the CDR3, the DNA is TGCGCCAGCAGCTTGGGCAGGGCCCAACCCATCTATGGCTACACCTTC.

The chain recombines TRBV20-1 with TRBJ2-5, with D perhaps TRBD2 (6 bases). The CDR3 is 16 residues long. Germline V gives CDR1 DFQATT, CDR2 SNEGSKA (reference sequence). The V and J ends lost 6 bases and 2 bases respectively, with 22 bases between them. The CDR3 loop is CSARPPSAGRQETQYF. The DNA of the CDR3 is TGCAGTGCCAGACCCCCTAGCGCTGGGAGGCAAGAGACCCAGTACTTC.

The V call is TRBV20-1, the J call TRBJ2-7; tentative D call: TRBD2 (7 bases). V was cut by 6 bases and J by 0 bases, with 15 bases left in between. Germline V gives CDR1 DFQATT, CDR2 SNEGSKA (reference sequence). The CDR3 has 14 residues. CDR3 DNA sequence: TGCAGTGCCCGGTGGCGGGGGCCCTCCTACGAGCAGTACTTC. It codes for CSARWRGPSYEQYF.

This clonotype was seen a few times. The rearrangement uses TRBV7-9 and TRBJ1-1; TRBD1 might be the D (5 bases). This CDR3 spans 14 amino acids. The ends were cut back, 2 bases at V and 4 bases at J, with 11 bases in the middle. Germline CDR1 reads SEHNR; CDR2 reads FQNEAQ (reference sequence). The CDR3 region is CASSLLGVGTEAFF. In nucleotides, the CDR3 is TGTGCCAGCAGCTTATTGGGGGTCGGCACTGAAGCTTTCTTT.

This rearrangement joins TRBV18 to TRBJ2-7; TRBD1 matches 9 bases. This CDR3 spans 14 amino acids. The J segment lost 3 bases and the V segment lost 7 bases, leaving 7 bases of the junction unmatched. Germline V gene lookup returns CDR1 KGHSH and CDR2 LQKENI. CDR3 region: CASFQDRGYYEQYF. CDR3 nucleotide sequence: TGTGCCAGCTTCCAGGACAGGGGATACTACGAGCAGTACTTC. The full variable domain, with the rest looked up from reference TRBV18 and TRBJ2-7, is NAGVMQNPRHLVRRRGQEARLRCSPMKGHSHVYWYRQLPEEGLKFMVYLQKENIIDESGMPKERFSAEFPKEGPSILRIQQVVRGDSAAYFCASFQDRGYYEQYFGPGTRLTVT.

The sample holds a few counts of this clonotype. Written as DNA, the CDR3 is TGTGCCAGCAGCCGATCAAGTCGGGACTACGAGCAGTACTTC. Translation: CASSRSSRDYEQYF. The chain joins TRBV6-1 to TRBJ2-7; maybe TRBD2 (5 bases). Looked up from germline, CDR1 is MNHNS and CDR2 is SASEGT. This CDR3 is 14 amino acids long. V was trimmed by 6 bases and J by 3 bases, leaving 15 bases between them.

This clonotype was detected a few times. The V gene is TRBV12-3 or TRBV12-4, the J gene TRBJ1-5; TRBD1 agrees at 10 bases. V lost 5 bases, J lost 6 bases, and 7 bases stayed unmatched. The CDR3 totals 15 residues. The CDR3 protein is CASSKRQGAGQPQHF. The CDR3 bases are TGTGCCAGCAGTAAGAGACAGGGGGCCGGTCAGCCCCAGCATTTT.

V is TRBV5-5 and J is TRBJ2-3; no firm D call. Trimming left V 4 bases short and J 2 bases short, with 17 bases between. The CDR3 has 16 residues. Germline assignment: CDR1 SGHKS and CDR2 YYEKEE (reference sequence). This chain's CDR3 is CASSLLRVPDTDTQYF. DNA for the CDR3: TGTGCCAGCAGCCTGCTCCGGGTTCCCGACACAGATACGCAGTATTTT.

In this sample, this clonotype turned up once. This chain joins TRBV12-3 or TRBV12-4 and TRBJ2-7; 11 bases are a match to TRBD1. The CDR3 consists of 14 residues. Trimming cost V 6 bases and J 5 bases; bases outside gene matches: 6. CDR3 in DNA: TGTGCCAGCAGAAGGGACAGGGGGGGCAACGAGCAGTACTTC. Its protein product is CASRRDRGGNEQYF.

This clonotype was observed a few times. V is TRBV20-1 and J is TRBJ2-5; TRBD2 agrees at 7 bases. The V segment lost 0 bases and the J segment 3 bases; nucleotides outside the gene matches: 7. The CDR3 loop spans 15 amino acids. In germline, CDR1 is DFQATT, CDR2 SNEGSKA (reference sequence). The CDR3 DNA sequence: TGCAGTGCTAGAGATCCGGCGGGAGTTGAAGAGACCCAGTACTTC. This encodes CSARDPAGVEETQYF.